The present T cell receptor beta chain was sequenced within a study of cytomegalovirus exposure and HLA in healthy donors. The PCR was carried out with 60 Vbeta primers and 13 Jbeta primers. Method: immunoSEQ multiplex PCR; TCRdb's copy keeps in-frame clones and lacks some. The data contain under 250,000 clones, 76% of them singletons. Healthy bone marrow donors supplied every sample. General study findings and limits: The authors assumed roughly uniform sequencing depth across donors for presence/absence analyses.

About this clone itself: The antigen remains unidentified.

The CDR3 is made up of 14 amino acids. Germline V gives CDR1 SNHLY, CDR2 FYNNEI. The V gene end was trimmed by 1 base and the J gene end by 10 bases; junction bases not matched to a gene: 5. The receptor's source is a man aged 18 to 29 in good health and CMV-seronegative. The rearrangement uses TRBV2 and TRBJ2-1; 9 bases fit TRBD1. Sequenced material: PBMCs. This CDR3 is CASSEGDRAPEQFF. The DNA of the CDR3 is TGTGCCAGCAGTGAAGGGGACAGGGCCCCGGAGCAGTTCTTC.